The clone carrying this TCR beta chain was found many times. PCR was performed a second time for about 6 to 12 cycles using a sample-barcoded 5' primer and a J-beta primer mix. TCRdb passed the 5' RACE reads through MiXCR, listing each CDR3 protein once. Seen here are over 300,000 distinct CDR3 sequences, about 49% observed once, and the top ten hold over 40%. The sample comes from a study of blood T cells in healthy people across ages. Germline loops: CDR1 SGHAT, CDR2 FQNNGV. The CDR3 runs 14 residues. The V gene lost 1 base and the J gene lost 7 bases, with 14 bases spanning the gap. The chain uses TRBV11-2 and TRBJ2-7; weak D call: TRBD2 (6 bases). The receptor was isolated from a man aged 55-75 years in good health. Sample: blood. As DNA, the CDR3 is TGTGCCAGCAGCTTAGCCCTGGGGGGTACTGAGCAGTACTTC. It is translated as CASSLALGGTEQYF.